This passage covers 6 T cell receptor beta chains from one sample sequenced in a study of cytomegalovirus exposure and HLA in healthy donors. The table came from immunoSEQ multiplex PCR; TCRdb's copy has only in-frame clones and leaves some out. The sample contains 75,000 to 85,000 clones, more than 75% of which appear only once. Sequenced: PBMCs. The receptors stem from a man aged 25 to 40 in good health and CMV-seronegative.

J is TRBJ1-5 and V is TRBV28; 9 bases are shared with TRBD1. The trim removed 6 bases at V and 7 bases at J, leaving 10 bases unmatched. Germline V gene lookup returns CDR1 MDHEN and CDR2 SYDVKM. This CDR3 has 15 amino acids. CDR3 nucleotides: TGTGCCAGCAGCGACTACAGGGGGCAGGAGCAGCCCCAGCATTTT. Its protein is CASSDYRGQEQPQHF. The full variable domain, its missing parts supplied by reference TRBV28 and TRBJ1-5, is DVKVTQSSRYLVKRTGEKVFLECVQDMDHENMFWYRQDPGLGLRLIYFSYDVKMKEKGDIPEGYSVSREKKERFSLILESASTNQTSMYLCASSDYRGQEQPQHFGDGTRLSIL.

The chain employs TRBV18 and TRBJ2-1, with TRBD2 matching 11 bases. From germline, CDR1 is KGHSH and CDR2 LQKENI. The CDR3 loop spans 15 amino acids. The J segment lost 8 bases and the V segment lost 5 bases, leaving 8 bases of the junction unmatched. The CDR3 reads CASSSGLAGTHEQFF. DNA of the CDR3: TGTGCCAGCTCATCAGGACTAGCGGGTACCCATGAGCAGTTCTTC.

The rearrangement uses TRBV7-8 and TRBJ2-1; the match to TRBD2 covers 10 bases. This CDR3 has 17 residues. Germline assignment: CDR1 SGHVS and CDR2 FQNEAQ. The trim removed 4 bases at V and 3 bases at J, leaving 9 bases unmatched. CDR3 amino acids: CASSSRSGRANYNEQFF. For the CDR3, the DNA is TGTGCCAGCAGCTCCCGAAGCGGGAGGGCCAACTACAATGAGCAGTTCTTC. Based on the CDR3 plus reference TRBV7-8 and TRBJ2-1, the full variable domain is GAGVSQSPRYKVAKRGQDVALRCDPISGHVSLFWYQQALGQGPEFLTYFQNEAQLDKSGLPSDRFFAERPEGSVSTLKIQRTQQEDSAVYLCASSSRSGRANYNEQFFGPGTRLTVL.

The chain uses TRBV6-5 and TRBJ2-1; D perhaps matches TRBD1 (5 bases). The CDR3 covers 13 residues. V was trimmed by 8 bases and J by 3 bases, leaving 11 bases between them. In germline, CDR1 is MNHEY, CDR2 SVGAGI. The DNA of the CDR3 is TGTGCCAGCTCTACAGGAGACTACAATGAGCAGTTCTTC. The encoded protein is CASSTGDYNEQFF.

This clone was detected only once. J is TRBJ2-5 and V is TRBV9; 9 nucleotides line up with TRBD1. CDR3 size: 17 residues. The V gene end was trimmed by 0 bases and the J gene end by 4 bases; junction bases not matched to a gene: 10. The germline gives CDR1 SGDLS, CDR2 YYNGEE. The CDR3 DNA follows: TGTGCCAGCAGCGTAGGACAGGGGGTCACAGGACGAGAGACCCAGTACTTC. It encodes CASSVGQGVTGRETQYF.

The J gene is TRBJ2-1, the V gene TRBV6-5; TRBD2 matches at 11 bases. V was clipped by 5 bases and J by 10 bases; unmatched bases: 4. CDR3 length: 13 amino acids. CDR1 and CDR2 from the germline V gene are MNHEY and SVGAGI. The CDR3 loop is CASSARLAGEQFF. The CDR3 bases are TGTGCCAGCAGTGCCCGACTAGCGGGAGAGCAGTTCTTC.